Sequencing of this T cell receptor beta chain was carried out in a study of glioma-infiltrating T cells. Amplification of TCR alpha and beta CDR3 regions from RNA used iRepertoire nested multiplex PCR. For one-step reverse transcription and amplification, roughly 100-400 ng of tissue mRNA or PBMC total RNA was used. MiXCR, run by TCRdb on the multiplex PCR reads, gives a single entry per CDR3 protein. Of about 110,000 distinct CDR3 sequences in the sample, around 25% are singletons; the top ten hold 35%. The CDR3 length is 15 residues. Germline V gives CDR1 SEHNR, CDR2 FQNEAQ (reference sequence). Losses at the gene ends were 4 bases for V and 0 bases for J; bases not matched to a gene: 4. Study-wide results and caveats: Gliomas, especially low-grade, showed above-expected tissue-blood divergence; non-neoplastic patients showed below. CDR3 overlap between tissue and blood was very small.

This clonotype was observed a few times. The target antigen is unknown. The sequenced sample consisted of glioma tissue, nonneoplastic brain tissue, or PBMCs (not recorded which). The chain links TRBV7-9 to TRBJ2-3, with 7 bases lining up with TRBD1. The clonotype comes from a human donor with low-grade glioma or glioblastoma, undergoing nonglioma brain surgery, or in good health (not recorded which). The CDR3 DNA is TGTGCCAGCAGCTCCCGACAGGGTAGCACAGATACGCAGTATTTT. Amino acid sequence: CASSSRQGSTDTQYF.